This TCR beta chain was captured in a study of T cells in Graves' hyperthyroidism and ophthalmopathy. Study-level background: Peripheral blood collection took place at initial diagnosis, before any treatment.

V was clipped by 7 bases and J by 4 bases, with 14 bases between them. This CDR3 is built from 15 residues. Germline values: CDR1 LNHDA, CDR2 SQIVND (reference sequence). Template material for amplifying TCR beta CDR3 regions consisted of RNA transcripts. The HTBI set primed first-round TCR CDR3 RT-PCR. A single record per CDR3 protein comes from TCRdb applying MiXCR to the multiplex PCR reads. Of about 520,000 distinct CDR3 sequences listed, around 21% are singletons. Material for sequencing was blood. The chain carries TRBV19 and TRBJ1-6; possible D gene TRBD1, 5 bases. The TCR sequence derives from a man between 18 and 29 years old with Graves' hyperthyroidism. CDR3 bases: TGTGCCAGTAACCCCGGGACGGCGTATAATTCACCCCTCCACTTT. Protein: CASNPGTAYNSPLHF.